The 19 T cell receptor beta chains given below trace back to one sample, sequenced in a study of T cell responses to AZD1222 COVID-19 vaccine. Here immunoSEQ multiplex PCR was the method, and the copy in TCRdb shows in-frame clones only, minus some. The table shows 140,000 or so clones, with roughly 89% occurring only once. Sequenced here: peripheral blood, sampled 28 days after the second AZD1222 dose. The receptor source for this set is an adult who received the AZD1222 COVID-19 vaccine.

The table lists this clone with a few counts. V usage is TRBV15 and J usage is TRBJ1-2; a weak D match, TRBD1 (6 bases). Trimming pared 5 bases from V and 7 bases from J, leaving 14 bases between. The CDR3 runs to 13 residues. CDR1 is LNHNV and CDR2 is YYDKDF in the germline V gene (reference sequence). CDR3 DNA sequence: TGTGCCACCAGCTTGGTCCAGGGGATTGGCTACACCTTC. Amino acid sequence: CATSLVQGIGYTF.

V and J are TRBV9 and TRBJ1-1; 9 bases agree with TRBD1. Germline V gives CDR1 SGDLS, CDR2 YYNGEE. The CDR3 has 15 residues. The V and J ends lost 4 bases and 7 bases, in that order; junction bases with no gene match: 11. CDR3 loop: CASSQGTGIRVEAFF. DNA for the CDR3: TGTGCCAGCAGCCAAGGGACAGGGATACGGGTTGAAGCTTTCTTT.

This sequence joins TRBV2 and TRBJ1-1; maybe TRBD1 (5 bases). V was pared by 6 bases and J by 0 bases, with 8 bases between. Looked up from germline, CDR1 is SNHLY and CDR2 is FYNNEI. This CDR3 spans 13 amino acids. CDR3 sequence: CASSGTVNTEAFF. The CDR3 DNA reads TGTGCCAGCAGCGGGACGGTGAACACTGAAGCTTTCTTT.

The gene calls are TRBV12-5 and TRBJ2-3; the D is unclear. CDR1 and CDR2 from the germline V gene are LGHNT and FRNRAP. Trimming took 8 bases from V and 2 from J, leaving 8 bases between them. The CDR3 runs to 12 residues. CDR3 loop: CASRPDTDTQYF. The CDR3 nucleotides read TGTGCTAGTCGCCCCGACACAGATACGCAGTATTTT.

The chain uses TRBV5-1 and TRBJ2-5; a weak D match, TRBD2 (5 bases). Trimming pared 4 bases from V and 2 bases from J, leaving 9 bases between. Germline CDR1 SGHRS, CDR2 YFSETQ. This CDR3 contains 13 residues. The CDR3 here is CASSGGRQETQYF. CDR3 coding DNA: TGCGCCAGCAGCGGAGGAAGACAAGAGACCCAGTACTTC.

This clone has just one count. At one of its ends the junction is not consistent with the germline gene, which may arise from a read error. The chain recombines TRBV29-1 with TRBJ1-4; D possibly corresponds to TRBD1 (6 bases). CDR1 and CDR2 (germline): SQVTM, ANQGSEA. The CDR3 sequence is 13 residues long. The CDR3 loop reads CSAERGENRGPLF. The CDR3 DNA reads as TGCAGCGCTGAAAGGGGCGAAAATCGGGGGCCCCTTTTT.

This clone was found a few times. V is TRBV9 and J is TRBJ2-1; D unclear. Germline V gene data show CDR1 as SGDLS and CDR2 as YYNGEE. This CDR3 is 15 amino acids long. The ends were cut back, 2 bases at V and 9 bases at J, with 18 bases in the middle. For the CDR3, the DNA is TGTGCCAGCAGCGTGAATTCCCTTTTGGTGGGTGAGCAGTTCTTC. Protein: CASSVNSLLVGEQFF.

This clone was recorded once. V is TRBV19 and J is TRBJ2-5, with 7 bases identical to TRBD1. This CDR3 region has 17 residues. Per the germline V gene, CDR1 is LNHDA and CDR2 is SQIVND (reference sequence). J gave up 2 bases and V 7 bases, and 16 bases lay outside the gene matches. CDR3 coding DNA: TGTGCCAGTACCCGAACCCGAACCGGGACAGCTCAAGAGACCCAGTACTTC. Protein sequence: CASTRTRTGTAQETQYF.

This chain connects TRBV11-3 to TRBJ2-1; TRBD2 might be the D (5 bases). Germline CDR1 is SGHNT and CDR2 is YENEEA. Between the trimmed V and J ends, which lost 8 bases and 1 base, there was a span of 9 bases. The CDR3 length is 13 residues. The CDR3 DNA reads TGTGCCAGCGGGAGTAGGTCCTACAATGAGCAGTTCTTC. Translation: CASGSRSYNEQFF.

The J gene is TRBJ2-3, the V gene TRBV21-1; the D call of TRBD2 is as the table states it, not checked on the DNA. TRBV21-1 corresponds to a pseudogene. This CDR3 comprises 17 residues. This chain's CDR3 is CASSKKRIAGVTDTQYF. The CDR3 region has the DNA TGTGCCAGCAGCAAAAAAAGGATAGCGGGAGTCACAGATACGCAGTATTTT.

The sample holds a few counts of this clone. CDR3 bases: TGCGCCAGCAGCCAAGCTACGCCGGGACAGGGAAATGAAAAACTGTTTTTT. This translates into CASSQATPGQGNEKLFF. This chain uses TRBV4-1 with TRBJ1-4, with 9 bases lining up with TRBD1. V gave up 1 base and J gave up 5 bases; unmatched junction bases: 8. This CDR3 is built from 17 residues. Germline-derived CDR1 and CDR2 are MGHRA and YSYEKL.

The sample holds one count of this clone. This chain links TRBV28 with TRBJ2-1; D is possibly TRBD2 (5 bases). This CDR3 is 13 amino acids long. V lost 7 bases to trimming and J lost 3 bases, with 10 bases between them. Germline CDR1 MDHEN, CDR2 SYDVKM. In nucleotides, the CDR3 is TGTGCCAGCAATCCCGGGAACTACAATGAGCAGTTCTTC. It codes for CASNPGNYNEQFF.

The chain uses TRBV6-5 and TRBJ1-2; the D is unclear. V lost 4 bases and J lost 2, with 11 bases in between. Germline V gene data show CDR1 as MNHEY and CDR2 as SVGAGI. The CDR3 sequence is 14 residues long. In nucleotides, the CDR3 is TGTGCCAGCAGTTCTCGATGGGGAAACTATGGCTACACCTTC. Translation: CASSSRWGNYGYTF.

This rearrangement joins TRBV19 to TRBJ1-5; D unclear. V lost 3 bases to trimming and J lost 2 bases, with 14 bases between them. Germline V gene lookup returns CDR1 LNHDA and CDR2 SQIVND (reference sequence). This CDR3 region has 16 residues. Here the CDR3 DNA reads TGTGCCAGTAGTATTAGAGGGTCCCTTGGCAATCAGCCCCAGCATTTT. Its translation is CASSIRGSLGNQPQHF.

The chain has TRBV18 and TRBJ2-5, with no clear D. V lost 6 bases and J 5 bases, leaving 16 bases between the germline ends. In germline, CDR1 is KGHSH, CDR2 LQKENI. This CDR3 region has 14 residues. Written as DNA, the CDR3 is TGTGCCAGCTCCATCCAGACCGACGTGGAGACCCAGTACTTC. It yields the protein CASSIQTDVETQYF.

The chain uses TRBV6-2 or TRBV6-3 and TRBJ1-2; D gene uncertain. Looked up from germline, CDR1 is MNHEY and CDR2 is SVGEGT. The CDR3 is made up of 17 amino acids. Between the trimmed V and J ends, which lost 5 bases and 0 bases, there was a span of 19 bases. The DNA for the CDR3 is TGTGCCAGCAGTCTACCAATTCAGAAGGCAGCTAACTATGGCTACACCTTC. As protein: CASSLPIQKAANYGYTF.

V usage is TRBV2 and J usage is TRBJ2-7; no definite D call. The V end lost 1 base, the J end lost 2 bases, and 6 bases lay between the germline ends. Germline assignment: CDR1 SNHLY and CDR2 FYNNEI. This CDR3 is 13 amino acids long. CDR3 in amino acids: CASSEDRAYEQYF. In nucleotides, the CDR3 is TGTGCCAGCAGTGAAGACAGAGCCTACGAGCAGTACTTC.

The CDR3 nucleotides are TGTGCCAGCAGCGTTAGCGGATACCGCACAGATACGCAGTATTTT. It codes for CASSVSGYRTDTQYF. The chain has TRBV9 and TRBJ2-3; TRBD2 might be the D (6 bases). Per germline, CDR1 SGDLS and CDR2 YYNGEE. CDR3 size: 15 residues. V gave up 2 bases and J gave up 1 base, with 11 bases separating them.

This sequence joins TRBV2 and TRBJ2-1, with D maybe TRBD2 (5 bases). V was clipped by 3 bases and J by 3 bases, with 9 bases between them. Germline values: CDR1 SNHLY, CDR2 FYNNEI. The CDR3 contains 14 residues. As DNA, the CDR3 is TGTGCCAGCAGTGACCGGACTGGCTACAATGAGCAGTTCTTC. It specifies CASSDRTGYNEQFF.